This T cell receptor (beta chain) appears in the sequencing data of a study of blood T cell repertoires in COVID-19. The CDR3 is made up of 14 amino acids. V was pared by 4 bases and J by 7 bases, with 18 bases between. The germline V gene encodes CDR1 SGHRS and CDR2 YFSETQ. TCRdb's table, derived via immunoSEQ multiplex PCR, lists solely in-frame clones and lacks some. The sample has around 260,000 clones, approximately 87% seen once; the top ten hold about 1.6%. The sample consisted of peripheral blood. The clonotype comes from a woman aged 40 to 49 who had recovered from COVID-19. The rearrangement uses TRBV5-1 and TRBJ2-7; possible D gene TRBD2, 5 bases. DNA of the CDR3: TGCGCCAGCAGCCAGGATGTCGTGCCGGGGGAGCAGTACTTC. As protein: CASSQDVVPGEQYF.